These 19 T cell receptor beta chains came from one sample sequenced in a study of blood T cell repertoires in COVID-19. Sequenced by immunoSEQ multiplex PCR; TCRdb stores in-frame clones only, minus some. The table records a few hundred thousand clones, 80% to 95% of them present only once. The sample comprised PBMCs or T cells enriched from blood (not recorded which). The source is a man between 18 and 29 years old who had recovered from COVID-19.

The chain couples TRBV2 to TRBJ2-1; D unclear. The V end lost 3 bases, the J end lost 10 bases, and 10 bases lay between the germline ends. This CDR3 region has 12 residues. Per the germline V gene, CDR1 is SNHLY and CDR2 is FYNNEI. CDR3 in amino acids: CASSDELSEQFF. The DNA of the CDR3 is TGTGCCAGCAGTGATGAGCTTAGCGAGCAGTTCTTC.

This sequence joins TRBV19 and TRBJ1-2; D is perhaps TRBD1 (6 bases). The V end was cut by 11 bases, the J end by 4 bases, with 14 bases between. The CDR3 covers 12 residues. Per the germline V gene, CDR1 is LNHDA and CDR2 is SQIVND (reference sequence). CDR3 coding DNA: TGTGCCGCTCATAGGGGGAGCTATGGCTACACCTTC. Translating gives CAAHRGSYGYTF.

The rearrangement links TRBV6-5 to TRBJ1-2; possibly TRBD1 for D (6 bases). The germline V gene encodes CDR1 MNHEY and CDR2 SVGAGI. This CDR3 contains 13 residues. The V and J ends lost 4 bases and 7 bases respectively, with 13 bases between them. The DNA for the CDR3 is TGTGCCAGCAGTTCTCAGGGGTTGGGTGGCTACACCTTC. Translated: CASSSQGLGGYTF.

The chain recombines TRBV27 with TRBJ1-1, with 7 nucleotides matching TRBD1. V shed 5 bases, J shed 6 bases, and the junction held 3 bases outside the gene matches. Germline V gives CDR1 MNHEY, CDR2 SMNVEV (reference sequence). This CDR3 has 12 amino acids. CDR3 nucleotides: TGTGCCAGCAGTACAGGACAGGCTGAAGCTTTCTTT. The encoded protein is CASSTGQAEAFF.

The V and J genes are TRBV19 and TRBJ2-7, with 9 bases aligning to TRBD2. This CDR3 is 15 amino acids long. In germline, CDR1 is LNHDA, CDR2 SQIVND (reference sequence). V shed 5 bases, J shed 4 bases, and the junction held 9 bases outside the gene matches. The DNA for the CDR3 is TGTGCCAGTAGTCAGGGGCGGGAGGGCCGGTACGAGCAGTACTTC. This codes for CASSQGREGRYEQYF.

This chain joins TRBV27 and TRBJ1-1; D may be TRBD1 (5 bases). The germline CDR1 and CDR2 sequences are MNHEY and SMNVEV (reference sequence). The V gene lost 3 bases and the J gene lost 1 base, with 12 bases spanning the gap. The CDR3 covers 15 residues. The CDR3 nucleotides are TGTGCCAGCAGTTTCAGGTGGGGGGGGAACACTGAAGCTTTCTTT. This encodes CASSFRWGGNTEAFF.

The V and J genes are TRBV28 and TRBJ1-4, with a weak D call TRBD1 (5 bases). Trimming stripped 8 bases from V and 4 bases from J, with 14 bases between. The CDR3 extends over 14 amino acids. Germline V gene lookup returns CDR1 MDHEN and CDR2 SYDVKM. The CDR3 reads CASGGGSLNEKLFF. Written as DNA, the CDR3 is TGTGCCAGCGGCGGGGGTTCCCTTAATGAAAAACTGTTTTTT.

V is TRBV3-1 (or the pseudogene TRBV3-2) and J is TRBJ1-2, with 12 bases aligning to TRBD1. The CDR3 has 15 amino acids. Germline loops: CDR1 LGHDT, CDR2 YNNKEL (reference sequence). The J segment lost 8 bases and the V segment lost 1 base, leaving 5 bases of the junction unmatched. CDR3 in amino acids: CASSQVGTGGSGYTF. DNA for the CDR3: TGTGCCAGCAGCCAAGTCGGGACAGGGGGCTCGGGCTACACCTTC.

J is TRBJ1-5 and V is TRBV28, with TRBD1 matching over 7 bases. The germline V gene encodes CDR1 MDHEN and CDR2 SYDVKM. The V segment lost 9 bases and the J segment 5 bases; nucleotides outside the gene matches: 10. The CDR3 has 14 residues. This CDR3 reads CARTTGPSYQPQHF. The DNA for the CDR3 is TGTGCCAGAACGACAGGGCCTTCCTATCAGCCCCAGCATTTT.

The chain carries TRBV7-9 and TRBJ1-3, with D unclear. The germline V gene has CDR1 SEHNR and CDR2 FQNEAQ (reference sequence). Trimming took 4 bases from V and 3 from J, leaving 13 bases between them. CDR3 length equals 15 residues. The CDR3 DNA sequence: TGTGCCAGCAGCTCGACCGGGAGATTTGGAAACACCATATATTTT. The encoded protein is CASSSTGRFGNTIYF.

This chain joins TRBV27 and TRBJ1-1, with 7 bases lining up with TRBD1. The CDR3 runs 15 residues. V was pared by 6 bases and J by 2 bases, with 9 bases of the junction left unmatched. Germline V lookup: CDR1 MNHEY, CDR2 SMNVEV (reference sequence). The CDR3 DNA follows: TGTGCCAGCAGCCCCCGGGACAGCAAAAACACTGAAGCTTTCTTT. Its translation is CASSPRDSKNTEAFF.

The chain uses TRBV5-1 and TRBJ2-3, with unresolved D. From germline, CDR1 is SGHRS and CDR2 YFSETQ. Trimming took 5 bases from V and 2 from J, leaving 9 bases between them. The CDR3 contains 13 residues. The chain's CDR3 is CASSDILTDTQYF. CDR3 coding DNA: TGCGCCAGCAGTGACATCCTCACAGATACGCAGTATTTT.

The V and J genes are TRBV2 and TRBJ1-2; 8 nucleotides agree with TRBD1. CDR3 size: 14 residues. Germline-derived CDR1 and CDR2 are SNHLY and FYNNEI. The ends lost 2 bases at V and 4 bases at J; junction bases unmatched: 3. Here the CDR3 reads CASSERQGFYGYTF. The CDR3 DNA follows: TGTGCCAGCAGTGAAAGACAGGGGTTCTATGGCTACACCTTC. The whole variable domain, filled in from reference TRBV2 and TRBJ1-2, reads EPEVTQTPSHQVTQMGQEVILRCVPISNHLYFYWYRQILGQKVEFLVSFYNNEISEKSEIFDDQFSVERPDGSNFTLKIRSTKLEDSAMYFCASSERQGFYGYTFGSGTRLTVV.

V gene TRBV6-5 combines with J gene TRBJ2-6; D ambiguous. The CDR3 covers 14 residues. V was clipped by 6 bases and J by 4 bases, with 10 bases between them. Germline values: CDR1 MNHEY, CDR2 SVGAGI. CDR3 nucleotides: TGTGCCAGCAGCCAAGCATCAGGGGCCAACGTCCTGACTTTC. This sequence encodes CASSQASGANVLTF.

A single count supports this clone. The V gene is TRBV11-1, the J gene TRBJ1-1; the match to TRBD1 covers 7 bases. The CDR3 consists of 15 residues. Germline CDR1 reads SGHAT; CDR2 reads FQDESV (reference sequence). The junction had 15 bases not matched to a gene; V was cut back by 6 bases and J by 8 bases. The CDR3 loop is CASRHNPGQSKEAFF. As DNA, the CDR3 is TGTGCCAGCAGACACAATCCGGGACAGTCGAAAGAAGCTTTCTTT. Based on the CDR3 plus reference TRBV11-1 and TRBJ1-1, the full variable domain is EAEVAQSPRYKITEKSQAVAFWCDPISGHATLYWYRQILGQGPELLVQFQDESVVDDSQLPKDRFSAERLKGVDSTLKIQPAELGDSAMYLCASRHNPGQSKEAFFGQGTRLTVV.

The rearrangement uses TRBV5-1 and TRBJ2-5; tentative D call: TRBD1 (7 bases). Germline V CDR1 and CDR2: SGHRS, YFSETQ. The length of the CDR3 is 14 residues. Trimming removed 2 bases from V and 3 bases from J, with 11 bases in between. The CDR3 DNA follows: TGCGCCAGCAGCTTCGGAGGGGGCGAAGAGACCCAGTACTTC. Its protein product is CASSFGGGEETQYF.

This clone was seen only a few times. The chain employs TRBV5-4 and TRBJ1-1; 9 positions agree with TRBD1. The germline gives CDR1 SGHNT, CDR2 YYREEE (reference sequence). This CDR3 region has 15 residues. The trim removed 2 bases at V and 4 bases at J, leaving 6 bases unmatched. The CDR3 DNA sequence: TGTGCCAGCAGCTTACAGGGGGCTTCGGGCACTGAAGCTTTCTTT. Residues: CASSLQGASGTEAFF.

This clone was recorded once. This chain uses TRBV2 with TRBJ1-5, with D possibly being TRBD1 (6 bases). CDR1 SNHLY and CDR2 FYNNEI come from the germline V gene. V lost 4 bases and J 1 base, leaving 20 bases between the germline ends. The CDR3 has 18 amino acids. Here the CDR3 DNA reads TGTGCCAGCAGTGGAAGGGTGGGGGCGGCTTTAAGCAATCAGCCCCAGCATTTT. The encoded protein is CASSGRVGAALSNQPQHF. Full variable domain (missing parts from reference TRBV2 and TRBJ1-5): EPEVTQTPSHQVTQMGQEVILRCVPISNHLYFYWYRQILGQKVEFLVSFYNNEISEKSEIFDDQFSVERPDGSNFTLKIRSTKLEDSAMYFCASSGRVGAALSNQPQHFGDGTRLSIL.

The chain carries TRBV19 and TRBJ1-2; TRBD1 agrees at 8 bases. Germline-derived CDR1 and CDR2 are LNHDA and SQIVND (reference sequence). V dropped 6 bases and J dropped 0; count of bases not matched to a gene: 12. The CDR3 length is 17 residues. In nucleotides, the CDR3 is TGTGCCAGTAGGGATCCGGGACAGGAATATACTAACTATGGCTACACCTTC. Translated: CASRDPGQEYTNYGYTF.